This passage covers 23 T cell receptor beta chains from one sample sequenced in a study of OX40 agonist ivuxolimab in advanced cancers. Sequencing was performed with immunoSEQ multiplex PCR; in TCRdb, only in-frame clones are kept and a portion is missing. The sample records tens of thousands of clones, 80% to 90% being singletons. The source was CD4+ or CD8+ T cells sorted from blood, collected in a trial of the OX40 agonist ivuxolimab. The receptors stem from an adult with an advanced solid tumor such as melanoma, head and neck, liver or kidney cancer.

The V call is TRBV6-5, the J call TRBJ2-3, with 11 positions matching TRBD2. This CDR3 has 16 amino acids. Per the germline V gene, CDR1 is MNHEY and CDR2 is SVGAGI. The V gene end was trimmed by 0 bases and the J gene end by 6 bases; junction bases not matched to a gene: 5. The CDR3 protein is CASSYSILAGVDTQYF. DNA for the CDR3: TGTGCCAGCAGTTACTCGATACTAGCGGGAGTCGATACGCAGTATTTT.

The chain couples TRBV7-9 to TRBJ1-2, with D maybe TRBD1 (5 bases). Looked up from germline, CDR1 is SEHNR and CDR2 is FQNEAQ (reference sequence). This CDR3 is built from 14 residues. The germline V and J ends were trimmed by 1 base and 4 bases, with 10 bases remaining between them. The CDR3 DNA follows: TGTGCCAGCAGCTTAGGCCAGGGTCCCTATGGCTACACCTTC. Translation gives CASSLGQGPYGYTF.

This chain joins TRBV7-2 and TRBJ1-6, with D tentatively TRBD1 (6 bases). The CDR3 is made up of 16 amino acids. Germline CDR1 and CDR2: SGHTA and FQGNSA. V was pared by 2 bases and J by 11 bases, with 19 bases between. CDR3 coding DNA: TGTGCCAGCAGCTTAAGCGGGCCCGGGGGCGGGCCACCCCTCCACTTT. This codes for CASSLSGPGGGPPLHF. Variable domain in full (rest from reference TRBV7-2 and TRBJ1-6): GAGVSQSPSNKVTEKGKDVELRCDPISGHTALYWYRQSLGQGLEFLIYFQGNSAPDKSGLPSDRFSAERTGGSVSTLTIQRTQQEDSAVYLCASSLSGPGGGPPLHFGNGTRLTVT.

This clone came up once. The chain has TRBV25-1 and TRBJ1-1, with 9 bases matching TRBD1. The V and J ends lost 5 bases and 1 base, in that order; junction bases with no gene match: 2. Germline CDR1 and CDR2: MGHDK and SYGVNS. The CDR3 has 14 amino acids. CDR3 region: CASSSGQGNTEAFF. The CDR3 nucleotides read TGTGCCAGCAGTTCGGGACAGGGGAACACTGAAGCTTTCTTT. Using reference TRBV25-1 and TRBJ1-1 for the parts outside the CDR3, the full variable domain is EADIYQTPRYLVIGTGKKITLECSQTMGHDKMYWYQQDPGMELHLIHYSYGVNSTEKGDLSSESTVSRIRTEHFPLTLESARPSHTSQYLCASSSGQGNTEAFFGQGTRLTVV.

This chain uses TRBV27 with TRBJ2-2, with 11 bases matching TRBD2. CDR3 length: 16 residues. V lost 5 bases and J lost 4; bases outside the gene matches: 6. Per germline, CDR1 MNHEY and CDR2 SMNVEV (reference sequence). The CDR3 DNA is TGTGCCAGCAGTGTCTATACTAGCGGGGGCACCGGGGAGCTGTTTTTT. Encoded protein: CASSVYTSGGTGELFF.

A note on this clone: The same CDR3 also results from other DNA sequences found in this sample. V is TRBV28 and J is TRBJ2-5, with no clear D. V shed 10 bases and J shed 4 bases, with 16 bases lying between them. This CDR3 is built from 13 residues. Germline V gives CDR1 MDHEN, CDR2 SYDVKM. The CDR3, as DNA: TGTGCCACCAGGTATGGAACAGCAGAGACCCAGTACTTC. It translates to CATRYGTAETQYF.

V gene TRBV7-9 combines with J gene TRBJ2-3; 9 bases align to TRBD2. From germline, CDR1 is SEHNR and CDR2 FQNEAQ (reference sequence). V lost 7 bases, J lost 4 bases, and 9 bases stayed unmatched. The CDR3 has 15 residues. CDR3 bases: TGTGCCAGCACCGATTCACAGCGGGAGGCAGATACGCAGTATTTT. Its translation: CASTDSQREADTQYF.

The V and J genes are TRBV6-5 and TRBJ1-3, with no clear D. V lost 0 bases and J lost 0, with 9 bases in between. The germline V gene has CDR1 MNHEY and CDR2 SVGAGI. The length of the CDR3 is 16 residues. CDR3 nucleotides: TGTGCCAGCAGTTACTCGATGGATCACTCTGGAAACACCATATATTTT. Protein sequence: CASSYSMDHSGNTIYF.

The CDR3 reads CASSRDNPNYGYTF. The DNA for the CDR3 is TGTGCCAGCAGCAGGGACAATCCTAACTATGGCTACACCTTC. The chain recombines TRBV6-6 with TRBJ1-2; maybe TRBD1 (6 bases). Germline lookup yields CDR1 MNHNY and CDR2 SVGAGI (reference sequence). The V and J ends lost 6 bases and 0 bases respectively, with 11 bases between them. The CDR3 length is 14 residues.

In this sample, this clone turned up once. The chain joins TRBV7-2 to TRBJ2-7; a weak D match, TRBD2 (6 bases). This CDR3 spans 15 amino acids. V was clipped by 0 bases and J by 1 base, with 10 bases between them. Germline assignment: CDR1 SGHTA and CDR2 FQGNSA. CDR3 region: CASSLAPGESYEQYF. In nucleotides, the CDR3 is TGTGCCAGCAGCTTAGCTCCGGGAGAGTCCTACGAGCAGTACTTC.

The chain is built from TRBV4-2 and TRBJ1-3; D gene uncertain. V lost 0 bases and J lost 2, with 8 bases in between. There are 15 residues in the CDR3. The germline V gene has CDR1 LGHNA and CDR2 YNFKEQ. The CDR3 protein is CASSQDKGPGNTIYF. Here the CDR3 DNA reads TGTGCCAGCAGCCAAGATAAAGGACCTGGAAACACCATATATTTT.

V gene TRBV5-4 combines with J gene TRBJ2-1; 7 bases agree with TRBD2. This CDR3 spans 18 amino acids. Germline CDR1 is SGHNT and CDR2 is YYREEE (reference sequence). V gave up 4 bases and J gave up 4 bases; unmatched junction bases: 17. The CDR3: CASSLFSGGSVGYNEQFF. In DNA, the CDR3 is TGTGCCAGCAGCCTATTTTCAGGCGGGAGTGTGGGATACAATGAGCAGTTCTTC.

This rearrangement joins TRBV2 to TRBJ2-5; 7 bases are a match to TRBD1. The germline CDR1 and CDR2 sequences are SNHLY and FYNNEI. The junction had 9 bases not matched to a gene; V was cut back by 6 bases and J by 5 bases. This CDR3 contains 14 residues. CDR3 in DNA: TGTGCCAGCAGGGAAACGGACAGGTGGGAGACCCAGTACTTC. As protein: CASRETDRWETQYF.

The CDR3 sequence is CASSLTRRDGYTF. In DNA, the CDR3 is TGTGCCAGCAGCCTAACCAGGAGGGATGGCTACACCTTC. The J gene is TRBJ1-2, the V gene TRBV4-2, with unresolved D. Trimming stripped 4 bases from V and 6 bases from J, with 12 bases between. From germline, CDR1 is LGHNA and CDR2 YNFKEQ. The CDR3 contains 13 residues.

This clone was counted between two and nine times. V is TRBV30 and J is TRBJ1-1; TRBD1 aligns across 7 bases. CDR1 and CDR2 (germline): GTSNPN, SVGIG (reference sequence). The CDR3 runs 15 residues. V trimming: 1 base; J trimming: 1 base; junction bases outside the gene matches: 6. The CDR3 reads CAWSAPDRTNTEAFF. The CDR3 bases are TGTGCCTGGAGTGCACCGGACAGGACGAACACTGAAGCTTTCTTT.

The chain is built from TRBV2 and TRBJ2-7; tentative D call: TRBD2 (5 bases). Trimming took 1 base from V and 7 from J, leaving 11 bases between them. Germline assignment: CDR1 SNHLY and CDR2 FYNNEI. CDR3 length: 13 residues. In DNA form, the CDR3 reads TGTGCCAGCAGTGAAGGACCCACGGGAGAGCAGTACTTC. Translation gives CASSEGPTGEQYF.

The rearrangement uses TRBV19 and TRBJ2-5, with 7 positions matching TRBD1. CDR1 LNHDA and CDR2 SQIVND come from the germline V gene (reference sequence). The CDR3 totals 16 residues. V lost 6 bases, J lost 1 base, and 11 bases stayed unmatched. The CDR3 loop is CASSQPGTALQETQYF. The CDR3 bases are TGTGCCAGTAGCCAACCCGGGACAGCCCTCCAAGAGACCCAGTACTTC.

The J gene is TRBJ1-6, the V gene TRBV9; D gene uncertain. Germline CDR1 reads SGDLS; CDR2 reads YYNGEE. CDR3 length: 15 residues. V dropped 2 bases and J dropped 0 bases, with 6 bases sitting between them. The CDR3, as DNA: TGTGCCAGCAGCGTGCGGGGCTCCTATAATTCACCCCTCCACTTT. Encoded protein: CASSVRGSYNSPLHF.

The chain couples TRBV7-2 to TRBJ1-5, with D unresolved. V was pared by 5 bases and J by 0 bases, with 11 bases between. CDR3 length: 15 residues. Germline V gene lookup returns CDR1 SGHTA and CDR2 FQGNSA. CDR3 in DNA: TGTGCCAGCAGCCCCCTCTGGGATAGCAATCAGCCCCAGCATTTT. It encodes CASSPLWDSNQPQHF.

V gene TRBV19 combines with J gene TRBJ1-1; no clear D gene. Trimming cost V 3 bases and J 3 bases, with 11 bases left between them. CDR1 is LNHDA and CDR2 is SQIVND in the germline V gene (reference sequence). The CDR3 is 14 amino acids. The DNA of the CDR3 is TGTGCCAGTAGTATCGACCGGTGGCACACTGAAGCTTTCTTT. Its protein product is CASSIDRWHTEAFF.

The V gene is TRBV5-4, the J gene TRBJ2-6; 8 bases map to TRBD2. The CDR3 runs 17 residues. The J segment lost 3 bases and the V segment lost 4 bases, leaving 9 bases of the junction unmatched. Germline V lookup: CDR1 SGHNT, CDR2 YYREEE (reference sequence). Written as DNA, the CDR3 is TGTGCCAGCAGCCCCCCGGGGGGGGCGATTGGGGCCAACGTCCTGACTTTC. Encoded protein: CASSPPGGAIGANVLTF.

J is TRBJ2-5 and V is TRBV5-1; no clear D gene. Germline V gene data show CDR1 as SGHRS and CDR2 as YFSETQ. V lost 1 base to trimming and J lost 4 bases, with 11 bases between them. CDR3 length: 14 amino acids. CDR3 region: CASSLYDVGETQYF. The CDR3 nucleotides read TGCGCCAGCAGCTTGTACGACGTGGGAGAGACCCAGTACTTC.

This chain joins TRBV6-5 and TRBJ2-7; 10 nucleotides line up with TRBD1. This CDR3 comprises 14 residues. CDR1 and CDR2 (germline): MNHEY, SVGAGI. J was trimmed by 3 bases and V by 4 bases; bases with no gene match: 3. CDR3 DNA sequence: TGTGCCAGCAGTTCCCGGGACAGGGGCTACGAGCAGTACTTC. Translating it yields CASSSRDRGYEQYF.